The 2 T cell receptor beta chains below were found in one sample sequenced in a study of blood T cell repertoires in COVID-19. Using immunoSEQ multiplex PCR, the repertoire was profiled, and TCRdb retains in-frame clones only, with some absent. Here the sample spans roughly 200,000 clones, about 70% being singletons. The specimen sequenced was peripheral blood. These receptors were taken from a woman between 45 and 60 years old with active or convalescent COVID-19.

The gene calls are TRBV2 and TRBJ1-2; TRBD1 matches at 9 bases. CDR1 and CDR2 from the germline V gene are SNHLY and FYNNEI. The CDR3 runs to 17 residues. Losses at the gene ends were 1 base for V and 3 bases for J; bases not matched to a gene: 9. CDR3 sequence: CASSEGPSRDRDYGYTF. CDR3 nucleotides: TGTGCCAGCAGTGAAGGTCCTTCCCGGGACAGGGACTATGGCTACACCTTC. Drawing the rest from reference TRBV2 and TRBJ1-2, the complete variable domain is EPEVTQTPSHQVTQMGQEVILRCVPISNHLYFYWYRQILGQKVEFLVSFYNNEISEKSEIFDDQFSVERPDGSNFTLKIRSTKLEDSAMYFCASSEGPSRDRDYGYTFGSGTRLTVV.

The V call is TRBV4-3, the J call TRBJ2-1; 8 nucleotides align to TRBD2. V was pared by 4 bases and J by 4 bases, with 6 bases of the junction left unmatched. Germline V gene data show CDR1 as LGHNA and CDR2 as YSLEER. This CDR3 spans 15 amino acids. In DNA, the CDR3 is TGCGCCAGCAGCCCCGCTAGCGGGCTTTACAATGAGCAGTTCTTC. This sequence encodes CASSPASGLYNEQFF.